Included here is one T cell receptor beta chain sequence, with context. Its antigen is currently not known. No per-base quality is available; no much larger clone lies one base away. The cohort comprised around 690 healthy bone marrow donors. All cohort members were sampled while nominally healthy, although unrecorded immune exposures were likely present. The donor tested CMV seronegative and was one of the 352 seronegative cohort members. A peripheral blood sample was provided by each donor, and peripheral blood mononuclear cells were used for TCR beta sequencing. The Qiagen DNeasy Blood Extraction Kit was used to extract genomic DNA from the blood cell samples. These data come from a study of cytomegalovirus exposure and HLA in healthy donors (dated by TCRdb to the late 2010s). Concerning the study at large: An earlier analysis of 587 of the donors reported around 280 Gb of sequence data and 95 million to 130 million unique TCR beta sequences obtained from around 170 million T cells. An early release covering more than 500 HLA-typed donors comprised roughly 300 gigabases of sequencing data and roughly 86 million unique TCR sequences. Among the roughly 400 genotyped donors, roughly 80% belonged to the genetic ancestry cluster associated with self-reported Caucasian donors. The study was designed to test whether signatures of past pathogen exposure could be identified by cataloging public T cell receptors. Using immunosequencing, the study profiled T cell repertoires from about 610 subjects and related those repertoires to cytomegalovirus serostatus. Along with the roughly 670-subject first cohort, a separate validation cohort of about 110 different subjects was used. To predict cytomegalovirus infection status, the study combined high-throughput TCR immunosequencing, statistical association of individual TCRs with disease status, and machine learning. To study patterns of TCR occurrence, a later analysis re-analyzed previously published TCR beta repertoires from around 670 donors and added high-resolution HLA genotyping. Rather than using new phenotypic data, the later analysis identified candidate immune exposures from TCR beta sequences and from how often those sequences occurred across donors. In an earlier analysis of roughly 600 of the donors, high-throughput TCR beta sequencing was used to judge whether each TCR beta V gene segment behaved as functional or pseudogenic. Donor age, sex, ethnicity and CMV serostatus were compiled alongside the repertoire data. In a later genetic analysis, genome-wide SNP genotypes for about 65% of the roughly 700 donors were used, and that subset was treated as a discovery cohort. Every repertoire in the discovery cohort had been generated on one and the same sequencing platform. Both class I and class II loci were covered by HLA typing, at four-digit resolution. The number of donors typed differed by locus, with roughly 620-630 for A, B, C, DRB1 and DQB1, around 500 for DQA1, nearly 610 for DPA1, and over 400 for DPB1. About five DR-DQ haplotypes were handled as single units for association and clustering, since linkage in the cohort was strong. Among about 360 genotyped donors of the cohort, an average of around 240,000 unique TCR beta nucleotide sequences were sequenced per donor, roughly 18% of them non-productive. What the research found in general, with its limitations: Compared with the 666-donor mean, donors in an Asian-associated ancestry cluster had fewer N-insertions in productive TCRs, according to a later genetic analysis. Some IMGT-functional V segments, including TRBV6-2 and TRBV6-3, could not be told apart with the 87-base-pair reads, so those segments were excluded. Linkage disequilibrium might explain the correlated functional status among segregating V segments, but an unknown experimental factor could not be excluded. A few of the identified cytomegalovirus-associated TCR beta chains were confirmed in vitro to be specific for cytomegalovirus antigens. The presence/absence analyses assumed that sequencing depth was roughly uniform across donors, and that assumption may not be true. Because HLA typing was unavailable for some donors at each locus, only the typed subset was used in association tests. A cluster of highly shared sequence variants was judged likely to be a technical artifact of the sequencing pipeline. A later analysis found that HLA-associated TCR beta chains were more clonally expanded and had lower generation probabilities than equally common non-associated chains. In a later genetic analysis, a missense DCLRE1C variant was associated with V-gene and J-gene trimming of TCR beta chains, and the association was replicated in an independent cohort. Because counts were too low, more than 15 rarely observed V segments, including chromosome 9 orphons, were left out of the earlier analysis of about 500 of the donors. Only TCR beta chains were sequenced in this cohort, and the absence of alpha or paired-chain data limited detectable features. In a later analysis, TCR association rates were found to vary across HLA loci, with the most associated TCRs seen for DRB1 alleles and the fewest for HLA-C alleles. The study gave a list of around 170 TCR beta chains associated with cytomegalovirus. The classifier was reported to diagnose cytomegalovirus status with high specificity and sensitivity in both the original cohort and the validation cohort. According to the authors, the approach could potentially be generalized to other disease states and immunological phenotypes. Most CMV-associated TCR beta chains appeared to be HLA-restricted in a later analysis, and the HLA associations seemed to be driven largely by CMV exposure. Most TCR sequences were observed very rarely across donors, whereas some public TCRs were present in many individuals. According to a later analysis, parvovirus B19, influenza, CMV and Epstein-Barr virus appeared linked to several top co-occurrence clusters. In a later analysis, 16,951 TCR beta sequences were associated with specific HLA alleles at a false discovery rate of 0.05. Immune exposure information for the cohort was limited to CMV serostatus. Assigning TCR associations to individual alleles was difficult when HLA alleles, especially DR and DQ, strongly co-occurred. A further reported finding was that TCR beta sequences accurately predicted the HLA-A and HLA-B alleles for most subjects in the first cohort. In an earlier analysis of 450 to 750 of the donors, most TCR beta V segments appeared in productive rearrangements about 87% or about 30% of the time, broadly matching IMGT annotations.

The CDR3 numbers 15 residues from cysteine through phenylalanine. Left in the record is the CDR3 DNA by itself, 45 bases read in frame from the first base. Based on the germline V gene, the CDR1 and CDR2 sequences are MNHNS and SASEGT. The trim is 5 bases for V and 0 bases for J, with a gap of 8 bases between the germline ends. Library creation used the immunoSEQ multiplex PCR assay. For the multiplex PCR, a mixture combining 60 forward primers for TCR Vbeta segments and 13 reverse primers for TCR Jbeta segments was used. The CDR3 region of rearranged TCR beta genes was amplified from genomic DNA with a multiplex PCR assay. Amplified TCR beta libraries were sequenced as 87-base-pair reads on the Illumina HiSeq System. Per the source publication's procedure: Across the 640 or so repertoires, a later analysis counted 80 million or so unique TCR beta chains, approximately 10 million of which were shared by at least two donors. Raw reads were error-corrected and collapsed into unique sequences by a nearest-neighbor algorithm in which closely related sequences were merged to remove PCR and sequencing errors. CDR3 sequences were aligned to IMGT reference sequences to assign V, D and J gene segments. For a sequence to be retained, a match of at least six nucleotides to both a V gene segment and a J gene segment was required. Rearrangements were classified as productive when the CDR3 lacked stop codons and remained in frame with V and J, and all other rearrangements were classified as non-productive. CDR3 was defined according to IMGT convention as the region running from the second conserved V-encoded cysteine to the conserved J-encoded phenylalanine. The earlier analysis of about 530 of the donors excluded any sequence lacking an unambiguous match to a single V gene segment. An earlier analysis of around 600 of the donors classified V segments as functional when productive rearrangements were above 56.7% and as segregating when the standard deviation between donors was above 5%. A statistical classification framework was developed to diagnose cytomegalovirus status using the catalog of TCR beta chain sequences. A later analysis assigned V and J genes by comparing TCR nucleotide sequences with IMGT/GENE-DB human TR gene sequences. In a later analysis, CDR3 sequences and most-parsimonious VDJ recombination scenarios were assigned using the TCRdist pipeline. A later analysis defined each TCR beta chain by its CDR3 amino acid sequence plus V-gene family, and excluded reads lacking a unique V-gene family. To address suspected cross-contamination and a sequencing artifact, a later analysis removed under 600 highly shared, low-generation-probability nucleotide sequences. In a later analysis, a clonal expansion index was calculated for each public chain from normalized within-repertoire ranks of inferred template counts. In a later analysis, generation probabilities were computed using a VDJ recombination model fitted to out-of-frame rearrangements, and the results were checked against IGoR. A later analysis scored TCR-TCR, TCR-HLA and TCR-CMV co-occurrence with hypergeometric tests, applying a repertoire-size bias correction to TCR pairs. To estimate false discovery rates, a later analysis permuted the HLA or CMV assignments 20 times. In a later analysis, co-occurring TCRs were grouped using DBSCAN, and TCRdist sequence similarity was added for clustering within HLA-allele-positive subsets. For co-occurrence clustering, repertoires with fewer than 30,000 or more than 120,000 public chains were excluded, along with four or five repertoires with anomalous nucleotide sharing. In its TCRdb copy, this immuneACCESS table keeps in-frame sequences only and misses some clones. Where compared with another copy, unresolved V genes explain less than half of these, and the others have no known cause. D and trimming come from the DNA, and the V and J calls and clone size come from that table. For this sample the table gives about 200,000 clones, of which 86% were detected only once. Jointly, the top ten make up around 0.3% of the sample.

The sequenced sample consisted of PBMCs. This TCR came from a woman in her twenties or thirties in good health and CMV-seronegative. Rearrangement joined TRBV6-1 to TRBJ2-6; the D gene is unclear. For the CDR3, the sequence is CASSSRSSGANVLTF. The nucleotide sequence reads TGTGCCAGCAGTTCACGGAGCTCTGGGGCCAACGTCCTGACTTTC.